Listed here are 16 T cell receptor beta chains from one sample, sequenced in a study of cytomegalovirus exposure and HLA in healthy donors. Vbeta (60) and Jbeta (13) primers were used in the PCR. Produced via immunoSEQ multiplex PCR; TCRdb's table is partial and in-frame only. The data show some 130,000 clones, 65% to 80% seen once. Material for sequencing was PBMCs. Receptors originate from a male donor in good health and CMV-seropositive.

J is TRBJ2-7 and V is TRBV23-1, with TRBD1 matching 7 bases. TRBV23-1 counts as an open reading frame of uncertain function. This CDR3 is built from 14 residues. V shed 3 bases and J 4 bases; nucleotides not matched to a gene: 6. The CDR3 coding sequence is TGCGCCAGCAGTCACCCTGACAGGGCGTACGAGCAGTACTTC. Its protein product is CASSHPDRAYEQYF.

The V gene is TRBV29-1, the J gene TRBJ2-3; 7 bases are a match to TRBD1. Germline loops: CDR1 SQVTM, CDR2 ANQGSEA. The CDR3 extends over 14 amino acids. The junction had 8 bases not matched to a gene; V was cut back by 4 bases and J by 4 bases. In DNA form, the CDR3 reads TGCAGCGTTGTAGCAGGGGGTGATCCAGATACGCAGTATTTT. This codes for CSVVAGGDPDTQYF.

A single count supports this clone. V usage is TRBV5-4 and J usage is TRBJ2-5; no clear D gene. The DNA end is more similar to TRBJ2-7, so the J call may be wrong. This CDR3 has 13 amino acids. Looked up from germline, CDR1 is SGHNT and CDR2 is YYREEE (reference sequence). Here the CDR3 reads CASSTVPSYEQYF. As DNA, the CDR3 is TGTGCCAGCAGTACAGTCCCAAGCTACGAGCAGTACTTC.

The CDR3 DNA is TGTGCCTGGAGTGCCACGACCGGGGGCGAGCAGTACTTC. Amino acid sequence: CAWSATTGGEQYF. The chain has TRBV30 and TRBJ2-7; D is possibly TRBD2 (6 bases). The germline CDR1 and CDR2 sequences are GTSNPN and SVGIG (reference sequence). This CDR3 spans 13 amino acids. V lost 1 base and J 6 bases, leaving 13 bases between the germline ends.

This clone was seen more than once but under ten times. The chain joins TRBV11-2 to TRBJ2-5, with 12 bases that match TRBD2. The CDR3 is 16 amino acids. V dropped 2 bases and J dropped 9; count of bases not matched to a gene: 10. The germline CDR1 and CDR2 sequences are SGHAT and FQNNGV. The CDR3 DNA is TGTGCCAGCAGCTTAATTGGGACTAGCGGGCCTGCGGCCCAGTACTTC. As protein: CASSLIGTSGPAAQYF. The entire variable domain, with the rest obtained from reference TRBV11-2 and TRBJ2-5, is as follows: EAGVAQSPRYKIIEKRQSVAFWCNPISGHATLYWYQQILGQGPKLLIQFQNNGVVDDSQLPKDRFSAERLKGVDSTLKIQPAKLEDSAVYLCASSLIGTSGPAAQYFGPGTRLLVL.

As regards this clone: The same CDR3 can be traced to other DNA sequences in this sample. The rearrangement uses TRBV2 and TRBJ2-3; 12 bases are a match to TRBD2. This CDR3 comprises 14 residues. CDR1 and CDR2 from the germline V gene are SNHLY and FYNNEI. V was clipped by 7 bases and J by 5 bases; unmatched bases: 4. CDR3 in amino acids: CASNLAGGVDTQYF. DNA of the CDR3: TGTGCCAGCAACCTAGCGGGAGGGGTAGATACGCAGTATTTT.

This rearrangement joins TRBV11-3 to TRBJ2-1; 8 bases fit TRBD2. Germline-derived CDR1 and CDR2 are SGHNT and YENEEA. V was clipped by 1 base and J by 4 bases; unmatched bases: 3. The CDR3 has 15 amino acids. The CDR3 loop is CASSLAGGFYNEQFF. Written as DNA, the CDR3 is TGTGCCAGCAGCTTAGCGGGAGGGTTTTACAATGAGCAGTTCTTC.

The rearrangement links TRBV7-8 to TRBJ1-4; D is ambiguous. CDR3 length equals 12 residues. V dropped 5 bases and J dropped 8 bases, with 9 bases sitting between them. The V gene's germline CDR1 is SGHVS and CDR2 FQNEAQ. CDR3 residues: CASSLYLEKLFF. The CDR3 nucleotides are TGTGCCAGCAGCCTCTATCTAGAAAAACTGTTTTTT.

The chain couples TRBV19 to TRBJ1-2; maybe TRBD1 (5 bases). This CDR3 spans 14 amino acids. Per germline, CDR1 LNHDA and CDR2 SQIVND (reference sequence). Trimming removed 3 bases from V and 8 bases from J, with 16 bases in between. Here the CDR3 reads CASSIGGFAFGYTF. The CDR3 DNA follows: TGTGCCAGTAGTATCGGGGGGTTCGCATTCGGCTACACCTTC.

The CDR3, as DNA: TGTGCCAGCAGTTTCCCAAAGGGCGCGGGACTAGCGGGTAACACAGATACGCAGTATTTT. Translating it yields CASSFPKGAGLAGNTDTQYF. The chain carries TRBV28 and TRBJ2-3; TRBD2 aligns across 12 bases. Trimming removed 3 bases from V and 2 bases from J; junction bases left unmatched: 15. The CDR3 contains 20 residues. In germline, CDR1 is MDHEN, CDR2 SYDVKM.

This chain links TRBV2 with TRBJ2-2, with D possibly matching TRBD2 (5 bases). From germline, CDR1 is SNHLY and CDR2 FYNNEI. The CDR3 totals 14 residues. The ends were cut back, 7 bases at V and 1 base at J, with 10 bases in the middle. CDR3 in DNA: TGTGCCAGCAAACGGAGGCAGAACACCGGGGAGCTGTTTTTT. It specifies CASKRRQNTGELFF.

The chain couples TRBV12-2 to TRBJ2-5; whether TRBD2, the table's D call, matches the DNA was not checked. TRBV12-2 is given as a pseudogene. The CDR3 length is 16 residues. Written as DNA, the CDR3 is TGTGCAAGTCGCTTAGTAGTGACTAGAGGGATTGAGACCCAGTACTTC. As protein: CASRLVVTRGIETQYF.

This chain connects TRBV18 to TRBJ1-1, with a weak D call TRBD1 (6 bases). This CDR3 comprises 13 residues. Germline V gene sequence: CDR1 KGHSH, CDR2 LQKENI. Trimming took 5 bases from V and 6 from J, leaving 13 bases between them. CDR3 in DNA: TGTGCCAGCTCAAACAGGGTAGGGGCTGAAGCTTTCTTT. Amino acids: CASSNRVGAEAFF.

In its sample, this clone was seen once. The gene calls are TRBV2 and TRBJ2-5; D may be TRBD1 (5 bases). CDR3 size: 13 residues. Germline V gene lookup returns CDR1 SNHLY and CDR2 FYNNEI. The V gene lost 4 bases and the J gene lost 0 bases, with 6 bases spanning the gap. The CDR3 DNA reads TGTGCCAGCAGTGGGGGCTACCAAGAGACCCAGTACTTC. Protein sequence: CASSGGYQETQYF. The full variable domain, with the rest looked up from reference TRBV2 and TRBJ2-5, is EPEVTQTPSHQVTQMGQEVILRCVPISNHLYFYWYRQILGQKVEFLVSFYNNEISEKSEIFDDQFSVERPDGSNFTLKIRSTKLEDSAMYFCASSGGYQETQYFGPGTRLLVL.

The rearrangement uses TRBV5-4 and TRBJ2-7, with D uncertain. V was shortened by 0 bases and J by 0 bases, with 7 bases between the two germline ends. The CDR3 runs to 14 residues. Germline assignment: CDR1 SGHNT and CDR2 YYREEE (reference sequence). Here the CDR3 DNA reads TGTGCCAGCAGCTTGGATCTCCTCTCCTACGAGCAGTACTTC. Translated: CASSLDLLSYEQYF.

The gene calls are TRBV28 and TRBJ1-2, with D possibly matching TRBD1 (6 bases). Germline V lookup: CDR1 MDHEN, CDR2 SYDVKM. The CDR3 loop spans 12 amino acids. V gave up 6 bases and J gave up 8 bases, with 13 bases separating them. CDR3: CASSRLGAGYTF. The CDR3 DNA reads TGTGCCAGCAGCCGCTTGGGGGCCGGCTACACCTTC.